These 7 T cell receptor beta chains came from one sample sequenced in a study of blood T cell repertoires in COVID-19. Using immunoSEQ multiplex PCR, the repertoire was profiled, and TCRdb retains in-frame clones only, with some absent. The table lists around 300,000 clones, around 89% of them singletons. The sequencing sample was made of peripheral blood. The receptors come from a woman aged 45-59 years with COVID-19, enrolled during active disease.

This clone has a single count. The chain links TRBV19 to TRBJ2-5, with 16 nucleotides matching TRBD2. The CDR3 consists of 17 residues. Germline V gene sequence: CDR1 LNHDA, CDR2 SQIVND (reference sequence). J lost 5 bases, V lost 4 bases, and 7 bases had no gene match. The CDR3 region is CASSKGTSGRASETQYF. The CDR3 DNA is TGTGCCAGTAGTAAAGGGACTAGCGGGAGGGCCAGCGAGACCCAGTACTTC. Combining the CDR3 with reference TRBV19 and TRBJ2-5 gives the whole variable domain DGGITQSPKYLFRKEGQNVTLSCEQNLNHDAMYWYRQDPGQGLRLIYYSQIVNDFQKGDIAEGYSVSREKKESFPLTVTSAQKNPTAFYLCASSKGTSGRASETQYFGPGTRLLVL.

The chain employs TRBV6-1 and TRBJ1-1; D is undetermined. This CDR3 has 12 residues. V was cut by 3 bases and J by 11 bases, with 13 bases left in between. CDR1 and CDR2 from the germline V gene are MNHNS and SASEGT. DNA of the CDR3: TGTGCCAGCAGTGACAGTTCCCCCCGTGCTTTCTTT. Translation: CASSDSSPRAFF.

The V call is TRBV9, the J call TRBJ2-5; 7 nucleotides line up with TRBD2. This CDR3 region has 14 residues. CDR1 and CDR2 from the germline V gene are SGDLS and YYNGEE. J lost 7 bases, V lost 2 bases, and 8 bases had no gene match. The CDR3: CASSVTAGIGTQYF. For the CDR3, the DNA is TGTGCCAGCAGCGTTACAGCGGGAATAGGGACCCAGTACTTC.

The CDR3 DNA sequence: TGTGCCAGCAGCTTAGCATCTGGGACCGGGGGGGCAGATACGCAGTATTTT. Amino acids: CASSLASGTGGADTQYF. The chain combines TRBV7-8 with TRBJ2-3; the match to TRBD2 covers 8 bases. The CDR3 runs to 17 residues. Per germline, CDR1 SGHVS and CDR2 FQNEAQ. V dropped 0 bases and J dropped 4; count of bases not matched to a gene: 9.

The rearrangement links TRBV19 to TRBJ1-2; 8 bases fit TRBD1. The CDR3 contains 13 residues. Germline CDR1 and CDR2: LNHDA and SQIVND (reference sequence). With V trimmed by 8 bases and J by 7 bases, 9 bases remained unmatched. CDR3 region: CASSNRDRPGYTF. CDR3 in DNA: TGTGCCAGTTCAAATCGGGACAGGCCTGGCTACACCTTC. Filled out from reference TRBV19 and TRBJ1-2, the complete variable domain reads DGGITQSPKYLFRKEGQNVTLSCEQNLNHDAMYWYRQDPGQGLRLIYYSQIVNDFQKGDIAEGYSVSREKKESFPLTVTSAQKNPTAFYLCASSNRDRPGYTFGSGTRLTVV.

The chain employs TRBV29-1 and TRBJ1-1; D perhaps matches TRBD1 (6 bases). Germline V lookup: CDR1 SQVTM, CDR2 ANQGSEA. Trimming took off 6 bases at V and 3 bases at J, with 14 bases between the two ends. The length of the CDR3 is 13 residues. In DNA, the CDR3 is TGCAGCGTGACCAGGACAGCTGACACTGAAGCTTTCTTT. This gives the protein CSVTRTADTEAFF.

The DNA of the CDR3 is TGCGCCAGCAGCTTGAGCTGGGGGACAATGAACACCGGGGAGCTGTTTTTT. Translating it yields CASSLSWGTMNTGELFF. The V call is TRBV5-1, the J call TRBJ2-2; D possibly corresponds to TRBD1 (6 bases). The V gene lost 1 base and the J gene lost 1 base, with 14 bases spanning the gap. CDR3 size: 17 residues. Germline V CDR1 and CDR2: SGHRS, YFSETQ. The full variable domain, with the rest looked up from reference TRBV5-1 and TRBJ2-2, is KAGVTQTPRYLIKTRGQQVTLSCSPISGHRSVSWYQQTPGQGLQFLFEYFSETQRNKGNFPGRFSGRQFSNSRSEMNVSTLELGDSALYLCASSLSWGTMNTGELFFGEGSRLTVL.